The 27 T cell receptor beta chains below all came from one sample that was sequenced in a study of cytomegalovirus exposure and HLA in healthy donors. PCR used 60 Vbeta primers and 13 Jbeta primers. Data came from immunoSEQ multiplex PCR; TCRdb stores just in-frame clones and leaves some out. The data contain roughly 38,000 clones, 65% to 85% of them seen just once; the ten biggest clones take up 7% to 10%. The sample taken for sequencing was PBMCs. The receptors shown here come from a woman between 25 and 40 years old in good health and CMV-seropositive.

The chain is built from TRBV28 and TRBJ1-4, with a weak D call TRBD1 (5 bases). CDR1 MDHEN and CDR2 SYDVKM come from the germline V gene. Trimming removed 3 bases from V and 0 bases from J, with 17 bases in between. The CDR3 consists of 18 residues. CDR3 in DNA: TGTGCCAGCAGTTTTAGCAAATTCACAGGTCCAACTAATGAAAAACTGTTTTTT. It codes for CASSFSKFTGPTNEKLFF.

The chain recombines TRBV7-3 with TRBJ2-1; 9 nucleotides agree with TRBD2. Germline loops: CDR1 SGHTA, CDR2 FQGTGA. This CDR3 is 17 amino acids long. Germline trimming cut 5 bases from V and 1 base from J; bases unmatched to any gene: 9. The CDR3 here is CASSPAGAGGSYNEQFF. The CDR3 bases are TGTGCCAGCAGCCCGGCGGGAGCGGGGGGATCCTACAATGAGCAGTTCTTC.

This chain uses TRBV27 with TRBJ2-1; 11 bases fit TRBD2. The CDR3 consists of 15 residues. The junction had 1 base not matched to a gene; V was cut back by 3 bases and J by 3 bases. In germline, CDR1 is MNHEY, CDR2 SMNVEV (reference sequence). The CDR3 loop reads CASSLTSGNYNEQFF. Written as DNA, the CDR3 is TGTGCCAGCAGTTTGACTAGCGGGAACTACAATGAGCAGTTCTTC.

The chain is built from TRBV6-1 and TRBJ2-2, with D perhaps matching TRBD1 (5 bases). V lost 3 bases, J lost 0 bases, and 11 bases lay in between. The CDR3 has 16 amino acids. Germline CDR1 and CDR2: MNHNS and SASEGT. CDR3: CASSEGRVANTGELFF. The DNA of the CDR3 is TGTGCCAGCAGTGAGGGCAGGGTGGCGAACACCGGGGAGCTGTTTTTT.

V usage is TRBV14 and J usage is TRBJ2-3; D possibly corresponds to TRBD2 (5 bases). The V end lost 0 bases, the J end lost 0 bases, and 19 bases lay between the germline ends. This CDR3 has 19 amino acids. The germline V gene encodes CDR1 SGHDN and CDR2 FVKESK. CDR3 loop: CASSQDRVGLAGSTDTQYF. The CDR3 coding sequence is TGTGCCAGCAGCCAAGATAGGGTCGGACTCGCCGGTAGCACAGATACGCAGTATTTT.

The CDR3 nucleotides are TGTGCCAGCAGCTTAAACAGGAACACTGAAGCTTTCTTT. Encoded protein: CASSLNRNTEAFF. The chain couples TRBV7-6 to TRBJ1-1; D remains ambiguous. Germline V lookup: CDR1 SGHVS, CDR2 FNYEAQ. The CDR3 sequence is 13 residues long. V was cut by 2 bases and J by 1 base, with 5 bases left in between.

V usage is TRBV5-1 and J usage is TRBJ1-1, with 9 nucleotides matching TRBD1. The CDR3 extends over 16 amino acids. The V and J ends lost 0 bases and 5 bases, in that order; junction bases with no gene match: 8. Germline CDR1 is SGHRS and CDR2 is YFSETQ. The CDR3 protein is CASSLEGQGLGTEAFF. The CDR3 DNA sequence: TGCGCCAGCAGCTTGGAGGGACAGGGCTTGGGGACTGAAGCTTTCTTT.

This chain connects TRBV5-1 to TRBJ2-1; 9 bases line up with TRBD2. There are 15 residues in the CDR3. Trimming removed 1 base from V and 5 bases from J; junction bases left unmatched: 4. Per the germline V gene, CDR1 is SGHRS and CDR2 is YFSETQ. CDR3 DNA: TGCGCCAGCAGCTTGAGGCTAGCGGGAAACAATGAGCAGTTCTTC. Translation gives CASSLRLAGNNEQFF.

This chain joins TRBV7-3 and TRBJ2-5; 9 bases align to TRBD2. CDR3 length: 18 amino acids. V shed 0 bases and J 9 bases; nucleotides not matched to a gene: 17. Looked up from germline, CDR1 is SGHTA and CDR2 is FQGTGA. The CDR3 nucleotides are TGTGCCAGCAGCTTAACGGGGATGACTAGCGGTTCCGGTATGCCCCAGTACTTC. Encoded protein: CASSLTGMTSGSGMPQYF.

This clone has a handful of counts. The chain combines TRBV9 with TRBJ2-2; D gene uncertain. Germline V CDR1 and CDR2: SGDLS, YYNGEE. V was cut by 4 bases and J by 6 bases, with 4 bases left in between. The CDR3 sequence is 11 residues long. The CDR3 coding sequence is TGTGCCAGCAGCCTTCCCGGGGAGCTGTTTTTT. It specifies CASSLPGELFF.

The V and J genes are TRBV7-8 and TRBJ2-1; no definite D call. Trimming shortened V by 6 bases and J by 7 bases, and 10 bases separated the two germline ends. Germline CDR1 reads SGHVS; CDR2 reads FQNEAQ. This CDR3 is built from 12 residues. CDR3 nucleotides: TGTGCCAGCAGTCCCCTCAGGAATGAGCAGTTCTTC. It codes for CASSPLRNEQFF.

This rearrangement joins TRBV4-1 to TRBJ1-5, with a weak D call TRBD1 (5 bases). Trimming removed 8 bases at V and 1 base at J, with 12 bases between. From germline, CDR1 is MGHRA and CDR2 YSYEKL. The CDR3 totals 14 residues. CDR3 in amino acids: CASPTRGSNQPQHF. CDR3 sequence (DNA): TGCGCCAGCCCCACTCGGGGGAGCAATCAGCCCCAGCATTTT.

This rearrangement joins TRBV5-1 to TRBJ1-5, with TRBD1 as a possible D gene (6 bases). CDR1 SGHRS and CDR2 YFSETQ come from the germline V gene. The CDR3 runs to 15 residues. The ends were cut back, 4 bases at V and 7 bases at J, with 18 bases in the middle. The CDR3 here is CASSPWGGPGQPQHF. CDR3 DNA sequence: TGCGCCAGCAGCCCATGGGGGGGGCCGGGGCAGCCCCAGCATTTT.

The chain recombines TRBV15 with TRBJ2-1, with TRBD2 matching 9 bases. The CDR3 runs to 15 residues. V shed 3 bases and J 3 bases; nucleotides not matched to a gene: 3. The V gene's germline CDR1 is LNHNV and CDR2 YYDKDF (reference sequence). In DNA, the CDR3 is TGTGCCACCAGCAGGGAGACTAGCGGCTACAATGAGCAGTTCTTC. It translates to CATSRETSGYNEQFF. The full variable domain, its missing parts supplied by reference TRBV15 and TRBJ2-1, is DAMVIQNPRYQVTQFGKPVTLSCSQTLNHNVMYWYQQKSSQAPKLLFHYYDKDFNNEADTPDNFQSRRPNTSFCFLDIRSPGLGDTAMYLCATSRETSGYNEQFFGPGTRLTVL.

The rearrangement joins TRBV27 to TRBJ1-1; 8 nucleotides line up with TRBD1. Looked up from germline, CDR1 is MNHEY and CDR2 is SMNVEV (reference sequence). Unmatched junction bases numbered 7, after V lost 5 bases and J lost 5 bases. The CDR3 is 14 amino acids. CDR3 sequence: CASSIRDRLTEAFF. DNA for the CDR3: TGTGCCAGCAGTATAAGGGACAGGTTGACTGAAGCTTTCTTT.

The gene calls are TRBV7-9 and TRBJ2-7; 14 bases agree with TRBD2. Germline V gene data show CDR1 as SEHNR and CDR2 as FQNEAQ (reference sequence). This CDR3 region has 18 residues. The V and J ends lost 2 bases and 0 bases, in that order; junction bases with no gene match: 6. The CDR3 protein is CASSLMTSGRVSSYEQYF. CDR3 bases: TGTGCCAGCAGCTTAATGACTAGCGGGAGGGTAAGCTCCTACGAGCAGTACTTC.

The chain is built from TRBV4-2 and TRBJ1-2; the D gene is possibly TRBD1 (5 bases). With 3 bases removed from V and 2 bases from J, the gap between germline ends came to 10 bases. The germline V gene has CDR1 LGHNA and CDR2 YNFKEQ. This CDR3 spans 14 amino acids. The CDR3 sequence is CASSHGGGNYGYTF. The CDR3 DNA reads TGTGCCAGCAGCCATGGGGGAGGGAACTATGGCTACACCTTC.

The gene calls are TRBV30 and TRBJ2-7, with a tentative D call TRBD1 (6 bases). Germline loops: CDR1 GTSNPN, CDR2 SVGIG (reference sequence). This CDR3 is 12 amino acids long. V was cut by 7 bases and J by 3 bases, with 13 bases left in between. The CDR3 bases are TGTGCCTCCCTGGACAGCCGCTACGAGCAGTACTTC. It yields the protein CASLDSRYEQYF.

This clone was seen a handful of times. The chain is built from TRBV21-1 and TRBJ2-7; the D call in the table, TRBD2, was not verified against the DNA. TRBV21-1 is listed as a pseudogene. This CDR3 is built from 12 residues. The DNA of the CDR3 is TGTGCCAGCAGCAACCGGGCCTACGAGCAGTACTTC. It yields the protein CASSNRAYEQYF.

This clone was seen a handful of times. This CDR3 is CASSPRSVNHEQFF. The CDR3 DNA reads as TGTGCCAGCTCACCACGGTCGGTAAACCATGAGCAGTTCTTC. The chain employs TRBV18 and TRBJ2-1; D uncertain. V lost 1 base to trimming and J lost 8 bases, with 12 bases between them. Germline assignment: CDR1 KGHSH and CDR2 LQKENI. The CDR3 spans 14 residues.

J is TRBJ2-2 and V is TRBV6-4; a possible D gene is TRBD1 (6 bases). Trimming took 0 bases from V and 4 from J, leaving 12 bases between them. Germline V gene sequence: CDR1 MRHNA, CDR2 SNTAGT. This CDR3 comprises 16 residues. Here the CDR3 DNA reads TGTGCCAGCAGTGACTCGGGGCAGGGGAGCACCGGGGAGCTGTTTTTT. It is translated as CASSDSGQGSTGELFF.

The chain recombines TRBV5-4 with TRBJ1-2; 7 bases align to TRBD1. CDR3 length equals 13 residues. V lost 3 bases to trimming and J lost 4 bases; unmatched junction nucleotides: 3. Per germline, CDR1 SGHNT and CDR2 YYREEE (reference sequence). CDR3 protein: CASSWTGGYGYTF. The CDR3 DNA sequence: TGTGCCAGCAGCTGGACAGGCGGCTATGGCTACACCTTC.

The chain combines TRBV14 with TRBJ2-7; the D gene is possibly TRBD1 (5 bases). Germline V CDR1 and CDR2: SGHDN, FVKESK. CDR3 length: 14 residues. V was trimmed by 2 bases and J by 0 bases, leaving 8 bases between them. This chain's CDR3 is CASSQRQYSYEQYF. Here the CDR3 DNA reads TGTGCCAGCAGCCAACGACAGTACTCCTACGAGCAGTACTTC.

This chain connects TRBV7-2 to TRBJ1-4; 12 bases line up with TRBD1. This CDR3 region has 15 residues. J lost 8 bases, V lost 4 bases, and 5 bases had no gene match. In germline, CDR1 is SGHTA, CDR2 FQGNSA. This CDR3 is CASSSQGTGGEKLFF. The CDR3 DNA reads TGTGCCAGCAGCTCGCAGGGGACAGGGGGCGAAAAACTGTTTTTT.

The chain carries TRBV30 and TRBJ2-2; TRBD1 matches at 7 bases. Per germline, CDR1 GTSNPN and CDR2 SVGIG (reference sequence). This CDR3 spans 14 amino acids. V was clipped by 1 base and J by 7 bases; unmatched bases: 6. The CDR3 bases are TGTGCCTGGAGTGGGACAGGTTTACGCGGGGAGCTGTTTTTT. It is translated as CAWSGTGLRGELFF.

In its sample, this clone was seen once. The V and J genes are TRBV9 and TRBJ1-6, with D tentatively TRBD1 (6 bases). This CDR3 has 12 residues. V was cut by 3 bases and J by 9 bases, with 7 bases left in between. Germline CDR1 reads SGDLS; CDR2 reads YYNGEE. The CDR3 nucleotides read TGTGCCAGCAGCGGAGGGGGTTCACCCCTCCACTTT. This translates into CASSGGGSPLHF.

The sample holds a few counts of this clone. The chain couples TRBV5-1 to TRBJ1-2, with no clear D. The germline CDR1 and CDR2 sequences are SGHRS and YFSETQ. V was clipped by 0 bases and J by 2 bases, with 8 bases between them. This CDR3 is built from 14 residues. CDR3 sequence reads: CASSLGAENYGYTF. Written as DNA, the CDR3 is TGCGCCAGCAGCTTGGGCGCCGAGAACTATGGCTACACCTTC.